The next 25 T cell receptor beta chains were all read from a single sample in a study of blood T cell repertoires in COVID-19. Assay: immunoSEQ multiplex PCR; the TCRdb copy retains only in-frame clones and omits some. The table shows a few hundred thousand clones, with 80% to 90% occurring only once. The sample comprised PBMCs or T cells enriched from blood (not recorded which). All receptors come from a man aged 35-49 years in a cohort exposed to, infected with or recovered from COVID-19 (not recorded which).

The chain combines TRBV14 with TRBJ2-1; 10 nucleotides agree with TRBD2. V was clipped by 4 bases and J by 8 bases; unmatched bases: 8. The germline gives CDR1 SGHDN, CDR2 FVKESK. CDR3 length equals 15 residues. The CDR3 DNA is TGTGCCAGCAGCCCCCTGGGAGCGGGAGGGGATGAGCAGTTCTTC. Translating gives CASSPLGAGGDEQFF.

The chain couples TRBV6-4 to TRBJ2-3, with 16 bases lining up with TRBD2. Germline CDR1 and CDR2: MRHNA and SNTAGT. This CDR3 has 15 residues. Trimming at V came to 3 bases and at J to 7 bases, leaving 1 base not matched to a gene. In DNA form, the CDR3 reads TGTGCCAGCAGTGAGGGACTAGCGGGAGGGCATACGCAGTATTTT. This sequence encodes CASSEGLAGGHTQYF.

The V gene is TRBV19, the J gene TRBJ2-7; the D gene is possibly TRBD1 (5 bases). This CDR3 has 14 amino acids. The germline V gene encodes CDR1 LNHDA and CDR2 SQIVND (reference sequence). V was shortened by 5 bases and J by 3 bases, with 14 bases between the two germline ends. The DNA for the CDR3 is TGTGCCAGTAGTCTATCCCCAGGGTACTACGAGCAGTACTTC. It codes for CASSLSPGYYEQYF. Looking up the rest from reference TRBV19 and TRBJ2-7 gives the full variable domain: DGGITQSPKYLFRKEGQNVTLSCEQNLNHDAMYWYRQDPGQGLRLIYYSQIVNDFQKGDIAEGYSVSREKKESFPLTVTSAQKNPTAFYLCASSLSPGYYEQYFGPGTRLTVT.

This clone was detected once. This CDR3 is also generated by other DNA sequences in the sample. The gene calls are TRBV28 and TRBJ2-5; 8 bases map to TRBD1. The CDR3 has 13 residues. Trimming removed 6 bases from V and 4 bases from J; junction bases left unmatched: 4. The germline gives CDR1 MDHEN, CDR2 SYDVKM. The CDR3 region is CASSLDRGETQYF. CDR3 DNA: TGTGCCAGCAGCCTCGACAGGGGAGAGACCCAGTACTTC.

This chain joins TRBV11-2 and TRBJ1-2, with TRBD1 matching 8 bases. V shed 5 bases and J 4 bases; nucleotides not matched to a gene: 9. CDR1 SGHAT and CDR2 FQNNGV come from the germline V gene. The CDR3 is 15 amino acids. CDR3 sequence reads: CASSPLPTGAYGYTF. The CDR3 DNA follows: TGTGCCAGCAGCCCACTTCCGACAGGGGCCTATGGCTACACCTTC.

This chain uses TRBV14 with TRBJ2-1; 10 positions match TRBD2. Germline lookup yields CDR1 SGHDN and CDR2 FVKESK. The CDR3 consists of 15 residues. The junction had 4 bases not matched to a gene; V was cut back by 4 bases and J by 4 bases. The CDR3 coding sequence is TGTGCCAGCAGCCTCGGGACTAGCGAGTACAATGAGCAGTTCTTC. It yields the protein CASSLGTSEYNEQFF.

The J gene is TRBJ2-1, the V gene TRBV19; the match to TRBD2 covers 9 bases. Trimming cost V 0 bases and J 8 bases; bases outside gene matches: 5. This CDR3 has 15 amino acids. CDR1 is LNHDA, CDR2 SQIVND, per germline (reference sequence). CDR3 nucleotides: TGTGCCAGTAGTATAGAGGCTAGCGGGAACTATGAGCAGTTCTTC. Residues: CASSIEASGNYEQFF.

The rearrangement uses TRBV30 and TRBJ2-1; 7 nucleotides agree with TRBD2. CDR1 and CDR2 from the germline V gene are GTSNPN and SVGIG (reference sequence). The CDR3 extends over 15 amino acids. Trimming cost V 2 bases and J 0 bases; bases outside gene matches: 4. The CDR3 DNA reads TGTGCCTGGAGTCGGGTAGCGGGCTCCTACAATGAGCAGTTCTTC. It encodes CAWSRVAGSYNEQFF.

The V call is TRBV12-5, the J call TRBJ1-5, with 7 bases identical to TRBD1. V was clipped by 8 bases and J by 2 bases; unmatched bases: 3. From germline, CDR1 is LGHNT and CDR2 FRNRAP. The CDR3 is 13 residues long. DNA of the CDR3: TGTGCTAGTAATACAGGGGGCAATCAGCCCCAGCATTTT. Its translation: CASNTGGNQPQHF.

This clone was picked up a small number of times. V gene TRBV3-1 (or the pseudogene TRBV3-2) combines with J gene TRBJ2-2; 11 bases align to TRBD2. This CDR3 is built from 16 residues. Germline V gene data show CDR1 as LGHDT and CDR2 as YNNKEL (reference sequence). J was trimmed by 4 bases and V by 1 base; bases with no gene match: 2. The CDR3, as DNA: TGTGCCAGCAGCCAAGTAGGGACTAGCGGCACCGGGGAGCTGTTTTTT. It translates to CASSQVGTSGTGELFF.

The chain recombines TRBV10-3 with TRBJ1-5; tentatively, D is TRBD1 (5 bases). Trimming stripped 6 bases from V and 0 bases from J, with 12 bases between. There are 15 residues in the CDR3. Germline V gives CDR1 ENHRY, CDR2 SYGVKD. CDR3 nucleotides: TGTGCCATCAGCAGCACAGGTTATAGCAATCAGCCCCAGCATTTT. It specifies CAISSTGYSNQPQHF.

The chain uses TRBV3-1 (or the pseudogene TRBV3-2) and TRBJ1-6; D unclear. In germline, CDR1 is LGHDT, CDR2 YNNKEL (reference sequence). The CDR3 has 17 amino acids. Trimming took 6 bases from V and 0 from J, leaving 15 bases between them. CDR3 coding DNA: TGTGCCAGCAGGAGAGGGCTCAGTCACTCCTATAATTCACCCCTCCACTTT. It is translated as CASRRGLSHSYNSPLHF.

The chain has TRBV28 and TRBJ2-1; maybe TRBD1 (6 bases). The CDR3 has 13 residues. Germline V lookup: CDR1 MDHEN, CDR2 SYDVKM. V was shortened by 7 bases and J by 3 bases, with 10 bases between the two germline ends. The CDR3 loop is CASNQGFYNEQFF. For the CDR3, the DNA is TGTGCCAGCAACCAGGGGTTCTACAATGAGCAGTTCTTC.

The chain joins TRBV28 to TRBJ1-3, with 7 bases aligning to TRBD1. The germline CDR1 and CDR2 sequences are MDHEN and SYDVKM. CDR3 size: 15 residues. V trimming: 2 bases; J trimming: 4 bases; junction bases outside the gene matches: 5. The CDR3 DNA reads as TGTGCCAGCAGTTTAGGAGGGGGCGCAGGAAACACCATATATTTT. Amino acids: CASSLGGGAGNTIYF.

This chain joins TRBV5-1 and TRBJ2-1; no definite D call. Germline CDR1 is SGHRS and CDR2 is YFSETQ. CDR3 size: 12 residues. V was cut by 4 bases and J by 3 bases, with 5 bases left in between. The chain's CDR3 is CASSVDYNEQFF. The CDR3 nucleotides read TGCGCCAGCAGCGTAGACTACAATGAGCAGTTCTTC. The whole variable domain, remainder taken from reference TRBV5-1 and TRBJ2-1, is KAGVTQTPRYLIKTRGQQVTLSCSPISGHRSVSWYQQTPGQGLQFLFEYFSETQRNKGNFPGRFSGRQFSNSRSEMNVSTLELGDSALYLCASSVDYNEQFFGPGTRLTVL.

The genes are TRBV11-2 and TRBJ1-1, with a possible D match to TRBD1 (5 bases). This CDR3 region has 15 residues. Germline assignment: CDR1 SGHAT and CDR2 FQNNGV. The V gene lost 3 bases and the J gene lost 5 bases, with 16 bases spanning the gap. CDR3 nucleotide sequence: TGTGCCAGCAGCTTCGAGGTCGGGGGAGGTACTGAAGCTTTCTTT. This sequence encodes CASSFEVGGGTEAFF.

The chain couples TRBV6-5 to TRBJ2-7; D gene unclear. V lost 2 bases and J 4 bases, leaving 6 bases between the germline ends. The CDR3 is 12 residues long. The germline CDR1 and CDR2 sequences are MNHEY and SVGAGI. CDR3 bases: TGTGCCAGCAGTTACGACGGGTACGAGCAGTACTTC. Translated, it gives CASSYDGYEQYF.

The CDR3 protein is CASRPTSGSSYNEQFF. As DNA, the CDR3 is TGCGCCAGCAGGCCCACTAGCGGGAGCTCCTACAATGAGCAGTTCTTC. The chain carries TRBV5-1 and TRBJ2-1; 11 nucleotides align to TRBD2. V lost 5 bases and J lost 0; bases outside the gene matches: 4. The CDR3 is made up of 16 amino acids. Germline lookup yields CDR1 SGHRS and CDR2 YFSETQ.

This clone was seen a handful of times. CDR3 region: CASSRLAGESYNEQFF. CDR3 nucleotide sequence: TGTGCCAGTAGTAGACTAGCGGGAGAATCCTACAATGAGCAGTTCTTC. The chain links TRBV19 to TRBJ2-1; 12 nucleotides line up with TRBD2. The J segment lost 1 base and the V segment lost 4 bases, leaving 2 bases of the junction unmatched. The CDR3 length is 16 residues. Germline V gene data show CDR1 as LNHDA and CDR2 as SQIVND (reference sequence). The variable domain in full, completed from reference TRBV19 and TRBJ2-1, reads DGGITQSPKYLFRKEGQNVTLSCEQNLNHDAMYWYRQDPGQGLRLIYYSQIVNDFQKGDIAEGYSVSREKKESFPLTVTSAQKNPTAFYLCASSRLAGESYNEQFFGPGTRLTVL.

This clone showed up just once. CDR3: CASSKEQGNQPQHF. Written as DNA, the CDR3 is TGTGCCAGCAGCAAAGAACAGGGCAATCAGCCCCAGCATTTT. The rearrangement uses TRBV21-1 and TRBJ1-5; the table calls TRBD1, which could not be checked here. TRBV21-1 is a pseudogene segment. The CDR3 contains 14 residues.

This clone was detected once. The chain is built from TRBV6-5 and TRBJ2-7, with D perhaps matching TRBD2 (5 bases). The CDR3 covers 14 residues. CDR1 and CDR2 (germline): MNHEY, SVGAGI. The germline V and J ends were trimmed by 8 bases and 0 bases, with 14 bases remaining between them. The CDR3 spells CASGSLGSSYEQYF. The CDR3 DNA sequence: TGTGCCAGCGGGAGCCTAGGGAGCTCCTACGAGCAGTACTTC.

The chain couples TRBV4-1 to TRBJ1-1, with D unresolved. Trimming stripped 0 bases from V and 9 bases from J, with 20 bases between. The germline gives CDR1 MGHRA, CDR2 YSYEKL. The CDR3 is 16 residues long. The CDR3 protein is CASSQDGGVRSQKAFF. The CDR3 region has the DNA TGCGCCAGCAGCCAAGATGGCGGGGTACGGTCGCAAAAAGCTTTCTTT.

A few counts support this clone. The chain carries TRBV5-1 and TRBJ1-1; a weak D match, TRBD1 (5 bases). Germline V CDR1 and CDR2: SGHRS, YFSETQ. With 4 bases removed from V and 0 bases from J, the gap between germline ends came to 10 bases. The CDR3 is 14 amino acids. CDR3 residues: CASSLGAMNTEAFF. The CDR3 DNA sequence: TGCGCCAGCAGCCTTGGGGCCATGAACACTGAAGCTTTCTTT.

The chain uses TRBV7-9 and TRBJ2-5; D perhaps matches TRBD2 (6 bases). CDR3 length: 16 residues. V was pared by 0 bases and J by 4 bases, with 15 bases between. CDR1 and CDR2 (germline): SEHNR, FQNEAQ (reference sequence). The CDR3 sequence: CASSLALSGRRETQYF. The CDR3 DNA reads TGTGCCAGCAGCTTAGCGCTTAGCGGACGTCGAGAGACCCAGTACTTC.

CDR3 DNA sequence: TGTGCCAGCTTGGTAACTTATAGCTCCTACAATGAGCAGTTCTTC. Its protein is CASLVTYSSYNEQFF. This chain connects TRBV6-5 to TRBJ2-1; no reliable D call. V was cut by 8 bases and J by 0 bases, with 14 bases left in between. The CDR3 sequence is 15 residues long. Germline CDR1 MNHEY, CDR2 SVGAGI.